This TCR beta chain appears in the sequencing data of a study of shared clonotypes between healthy human individuals. Between the trimmed V and J ends, which lost 0 bases and 10 bases, there was a span of 13 bases. This CDR3 is built from 13 residues. Germline assignment: CDR1 GTSNPN and CDR2 SVGIG (reference sequence). The data were produced by immunoSEQ multiplex PCR, yet TCRdb's version contains in-frame clones alone and is incomplete. The table lists approximately 2.4 million clones, nearly 97% of them singletons. This chain connects TRBV30 to TRBJ2-1; a possible D gene is TRBD2 (6 bases). Material for sequencing was naive CD4+ T cells sorted from blood. The subset here: CD45RA+ positively selected. This receptor was identified in a man in his late teens or twenties in good health. CDR3 sequence reads: CAWSVGGAGEQFF. The CDR3 DNA sequence: TGTGCCTGGAGTGTAGGTGGGGCGGGAGAGCAGTTCTTC. The full variable domain, with the rest looked up from reference TRBV30 and TRBJ2-1, is SQTIHQWPATLVQPVGSPLSLECTVEGTSNPNLYWYRQAAGRGLQLLFYSVGIGQISSEVPQNLSASRPQDRQFILSSKKLLLSDSGFYLCAWSVGGAGEQFFGPGTRLTVL.